This TCR beta chain was captured in a study of control samples from healthy donors and cancer patients (dated by TCRdb to the early 2020s). From a lookup of the germline V gene, CDR1 and CDR2 are LGHNT and FRNRAP. The trim is 1 base for V and 5 bases for J, with a gap of 9 bases between the germline ends. The CDR3 starts with the cysteine, ends with the phenylalanine, and has 14 residues. Solely the CDR3 DNA is kept, with 42 bases framed from the first base. The method was the immunoSEQ multiplex PCR assay. The table was pulled from immuneACCESS by TCRdb, which kept in-frame rearrangements only. Such tables lose some clones; where checked, under half of the loss comes from unresolved V genes, and the rest has no known cause. The sample table holds some 94,000 clones, of which 85% to 90% were seen once. Over 8.5% of the sample comes from the top ten. Turning to this clone: Its antigen is still unknown. Per-base qualities were not stored, and no clone one base away is much larger.

The sequencing sample was made of PBMCs. The clonotype comes from a woman in her 50s with colorectal cancer. The sequence joins TRBV12-5 to TRBJ2-1, with the D gene not clear enough to name. The bases are TGTGCTAGTGGTTTGGGACGGATCAACAATGAGCAGTTCTTC. Its amino acids are CASGLGRINNEQFF.